This is a list of T cell receptor beta chains from one sample in a study of PD-1 blockade in classical Hodgkin lymphoma. The method was immunoSEQ multiplex PCR; TCRdb's version includes in-frame clones alone and lacks a portion of them. The table records 90,000 to 140,000 clones, approximately 89% of them present only once. Sequenced material: peripheral blood mononuclear cells (PBMCs), taken before the fourth cycle of nivolumab. The receptor set was obtained from a human donor with classical Hodgkin lymphoma. The CDR3 runs from the conserved cysteine through the conserved F or W. D genes are given only for firm matches. Part of the rows lack a size; the others show once, few, many or a class for expanded clones.

TRBD1	.	TRBJ1-5	TRBV27	CASSQQQGVGPQHF	TGTGCCAGCAGTCAACAACAGGGGGTTGGGCCCCAGCATTTT
.	.	TRBJ2-2	TRBV5-1	CASGDTGELFF	TGCGCCAGCGGGGACACCGGGGAGCTGTTTTTT
.	.	TRBJ1-1	TRBV6-6	CASSYSGGTEAFF	TGTGCCAGCAGTTACTCGGGGGGTACTGAAGCTTTCTTT
.	.	TRBJ2-1	TRBV6-5	CASSPSGAHNEQFF	TGTGCCAGCAGTCCCTCGGGGGCGCACAATGAGCAGTTCTTC
.	.	TRBJ2-3	TRBV5-6	CASSLVGSGNGDTQYF	TGTGCCAGCAGCTTGGTAGGTTCAGGGAATGGCGATACGCAGTATTTT
.	.	TRBJ2-1	TRBV29-1	CSVEGGELGQFF	TGCAGCGTTGAAGGGGGGGAGTTGGGTCAGTTCTTC
TRBD2	.	TRBJ2-2	TRBV9	CASSVELAGVVGELFF	TGTGCCAGCAGCGTAGAACTAGCGGGAGTGGTCGGGGAGCTGTTTTTT
.	.	TRBJ1-1	TRBV27	CASSLAYRTTEAFF	TGTGCCAGCAGTTTGGCGTACCGTACAACTGAAGCTTTCTTT
TRBD2	.	TRBJ2-3	TRBV28	CASSLPTGRLAGGFMTDTQYF	TGTGCCAGCAGTTTACCCACTGGGCGTCTAGCGGGAGGGTTTATGACAGATACGCAGTATTTT
.	few	TRBJ1-3	TRBV5-5	CASSLGRSGNTIYF	TGTGCCAGCAGCTTGGGCCGCTCTGGAAACACCATATATTTT
TRBD1	once	TRBJ2-7	TRBV7-2	CASSLARGPFYEQYF	TGTGCCAGCAGCTTAGCCAGGGGGCCTTTCTACGAGCAGTACTTC
TRBD1	.	TRBJ2-1	TRBV6-4	CASSDSVGTGANEQFF	TGTGCCAGCAGTGACTCAGTCGGGACAGGGGCCAATGAGCAGTTCTTC
TRBD1	.	TRBJ1-1	TRBV19	CASSSFTGGDTEAFF	TGTGCCAGTAGTTCGTTTACAGGGGGTGACACTGAAGCTTTCTTT
.	.	TRBJ1-5	TRBV30	CAWSAGGYQPQHF	TGTGCCTGGAGTGCCGGTGGCTATCAGCCCCAGCATTTT
.	.	TRBJ2-7	TRBV5-1	CASSLAVSTGEVPYEQYF	TGCGCCAGCAGCTTGGCCGTTTCAACAGGGGAGGTACCCTACGAGCAGTACTTC